This TCR beta chain was recovered during a study of regulatory T cells in long-lasting Graves disease. Libraries of TCR beta came from iRepertoire HTBI primers plus Arm-PCR of CDR3 regions. TCRdb ran MiXCR on the multiplex PCR reads and lists one entry per CDR3 protein. Among fewer than 550,000 distinct CDR3 sequences listed, about a sixth were seen once. Ten or more counts support this clonotype. The germline gives CDR1 KGHSH, CDR2 LQKENI. This CDR3 spans 17 amino acids. Trimming at V came to 8 bases and at J to 4 bases, leaving 17 bases not matched to a gene. Documented time point: newly diagnosed GD, antithyroid drugs for less than 3 months. Extracted RNA from PBMCs served as the source of the TCR library. These sequences were also reported in another study, on T cells in Graves' hyperthyroidism and ophthalmopathy.

The source was peripheral blood mononuclear cells (PBMCs), collected at new diagnosis, from a patient treated with antithyroid drugs. The receptor was derived from a woman aged 18 to 35 with Graves disease. The chain links TRBV18 to TRBJ1-5, with 7 bases identical to TRBD1. The DNA for the CDR3 is TGTGCCAGCCCATGTACCCGAAACCGGGACAGTAATCAGCCCCAGCATTTT. This codes for CASPCTRNRDSNQPQHF. The full variable domain, with the rest looked up from reference TRBV18 and TRBJ1-5, is NAGVMQNPRHLVRRRGQEARLRCSPMKGHSHVYWYRQLPEEGLKFMVYLQKENIIDESGMPKERFSAEFPKEGPSILRIQQVVRGDSAAYFCASPCTRNRDSNQPQHFGDGTRLSIL.